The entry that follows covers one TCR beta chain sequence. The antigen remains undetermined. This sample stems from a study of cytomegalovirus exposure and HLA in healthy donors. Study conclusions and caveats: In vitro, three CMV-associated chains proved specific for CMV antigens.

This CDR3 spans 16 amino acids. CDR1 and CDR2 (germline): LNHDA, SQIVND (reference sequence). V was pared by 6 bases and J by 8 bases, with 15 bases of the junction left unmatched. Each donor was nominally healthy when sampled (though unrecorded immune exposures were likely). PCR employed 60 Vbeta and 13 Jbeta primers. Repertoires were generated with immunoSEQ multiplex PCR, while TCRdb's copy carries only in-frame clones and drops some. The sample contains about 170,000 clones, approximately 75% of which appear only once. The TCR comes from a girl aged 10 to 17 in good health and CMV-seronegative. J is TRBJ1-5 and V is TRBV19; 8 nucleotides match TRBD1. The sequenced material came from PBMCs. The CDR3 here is CASRARGTGREEPQHF. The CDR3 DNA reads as TGTGCCAGTAGGGCGCGGGGGACAGGACGGGAAGAGCCCCAGCATTTT. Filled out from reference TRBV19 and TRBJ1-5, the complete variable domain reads DGGITQSPKYLFRKEGQNVTLSCEQNLNHDAMYWYRQDPGQGLRLIYYSQIVNDFQKGDIAEGYSVSREKKESFPLTVTSAQKNPTAFYLCASRARGTGREEPQHFGDGTRLSIL.